This is a list of T cell receptor beta chains from one sample in a study of blood T cell repertoires in COVID-19. The table came from immunoSEQ multiplex PCR; TCRdb's copy has only in-frame clones and leaves some out. Of approximately 50,000 clones listed, 90% to 95% are singletons. The material sequenced was peripheral blood. The receptors derive from a man aged 50-60 years with active COVID-19. CDR3s include the opening cysteine and the closing phenylalanine or tryptophan. The D gene is left open where the match is weak. For some rows the clone size is stated as once, few or many, or as a class when expanded; others skip it.

size: NA; D: NA; V: TRBV28; J: TRBJ2-1; DNA: TGTGCCAGCAGTTTGGGGGGTTCCTACAATGAGCAGTTCTTC; CDR3: CASSLGGSYNEQFF
size: NA; D: NA; V: TRBV19; J: TRBJ2-1; DNA: TGTGCCAGTAGACGGGGCGGGGGCGATGAGCAGTTCTTC; CDR3: CASRRGGGDEQFF
size: NA; D: NA; V: TRBV7-8; J: TRBJ1-1; DNA: TGTGCCAGCAGCTTAGACGAGATGAACACTGAAGCTTTCTTT; CDR3: CASSLDEMNTEAFF
size: NA; D: TRBD1; V: TRBV28; J: TRBJ1-2; DNA: TGTGCCAGCAGTTCATCACGGCAGGGGGCGCGTGGCTACACCTTC; CDR3: CASSSSRQGARGYTF
size: NA; D: TRBD1; V: TRBV6-1; J: TRBJ1-6; DNA: TGTGCCAGCAGTGAAGCACAGGGGAGTAATTCACCCCTCCACTTT; CDR3: CASSEAQGSNSPLHF
size: NA; D: NA; V: TRBV19; J: TRBJ1-2; DNA: TGTGCCAGTAGTATAGCCAGCTATGGCTACACCTTC; CDR3: CASSIASYGYTF
size: NA; D: NA; V: TRBV5-5; J: TRBJ2-5; DNA: TGTGCCAGCAGCCCCGGGACAAGAAGCCAAGAGACCCAGTACTTC; CDR3: CASSPGTRSQETQYF
size: NA; D: NA; V: TRBV14; J: TRBJ2-7; DNA: TGTGCCAGCAGCCTATCCGGGACCTACGAGCAGTACTTC; CDR3: CASSLSGTYEQYF
size: NA; D: TRBD1; V: TRBV29-1; J: TRBJ1-5; DNA: TGCAGCGTTGCCACAGGGGTCAATCAGCCCCAGCATTTT; CDR3: CSVATGVNQPQHF
size: NA; D: NA; V: TRBV15; J: TRBJ2-2; DNA: TGTGCCACCAGCAGAGATCTAGTAGCGGTCGCGAACACCGGGGAGCTGTTTTTT; CDR3: CATSRDLVAVANTGELFF
size: NA; D: NA; V: TRBV13; J: TRBJ2-2; DNA: TGTGCCAGCAGCGAGGGGGTATCATCTTACACCGGGGAGCTGTTTTTT; CDR3: CASSEGVSSYTGELFF
size: NA; D: TRBD1; V: TRBV5-1; J: TRBJ2-7; DNA: TGCGCCAGCCGCTCCCTCGACAGGGGTGGGCAGTACTTC; CDR3: CASRSLDRGGQYF
size: NA; D: TRBD2; V: TRBV7-2; J: TRBJ2-1; DNA: TGTGCCAGCAGGTTAGCGGGAGGGGTTGAGCAGTTCTTC; CDR3: CASRLAGGVEQFF
size: NA; D: TRBD2; V: TRBV27; J: TRBJ2-3; DNA: TGTGCCAGCTCCGGGGAGGGAAAAGATACGCAGTATTTT; CDR3: CASSGEGKDTQYF
size: NA; D: NA; V: TRBV19; J: TRBJ2-3; DNA: TGTGCCAGTAGTTATGTTCTCTTCACAGATACGCAGTATTTT; CDR3: CASSYVLFTDTQYF
size: once; D: TRBD1; V: TRBV18; J: TRBJ1-1; DNA: TGTGCCAGCTCACTCGGACAGGACAACACTGAAGCTTTCTTT; CDR3: CASSLGQDNTEAFF
size: NA; D: NA; V: TRBV6-5; J: TRBJ1-1; DNA: TGTGCCGTCACCACACAGAGATCGAACACTGAAGCTTTCTTT; CDR3: CAVTTQRSNTEAFF
size: NA; D: TRBD1; V: TRBV28; J: TRBJ1-1; DNA: TGTGCCAGCAGTACTACCAACAGGGGCGTAGGTATCACTGAAGCTTTCTTT; CDR3: CASSTTNRGVGITEAFF
size: NA; D: TRBD1; V: TRBV7-8; J: TRBJ2-1; DNA: TGTGCCAGCAGCTTGACAGGGGTCTCCTACAATGAGCAGTTCTTC; CDR3: CASSLTGVSYNEQFF
size: NA; D: TRBD2; V: TRBV29-1; J: TRBJ2-7; DNA: TGCAGCGTTGAATTACTAGCGGGAGAGGATCAGTACTTC; CDR3: CSVELLAGEDQYF
size: once; D: TRBD2; V: TRBV9; J: TRBJ2-3; DNA: TGTGCCAGCAGCGTGGCTAGCGGGGGGGCAGCAACGGGCACAGATACGCAGTATTTT; CDR3: CASSVASGGAATGTDTQYF
size: NA; D: NA; V: TRBV7-8; J: TRBJ2-7; DNA: TGTGCCAGCAGCCCGGTTCCGGAGGCCTCCTACGAGCAGTACTTC; CDR3: CASSPVPEASYEQYF
size: NA; D: TRBD2; V: TRBV4-1; J: TRBJ2-3; DNA: TGCGCCAGCAGCCAATCGCCGGGACTAGCGGGAACAGATACGCAGTATTTT; CDR3: CASSQSPGLAGTDTQYF
size: NA; D: NA; V: TRBV4-2; J: TRBJ2-5; DNA: TGTGCCAGCAGCCAAGAACATGGCACCAAAGAGACCCAGTACTTC; CDR3: CASSQEHGTKETQYF
size: NA; D: NA; V: TRBV7-9; J: TRBJ1-3; DNA: TGTGCCAGCAGCTTAGAGTCGGGGGGCGGCGGAAACACCATATATTTT; CDR3: CASSLESGGGGNTIYF
size: NA; D: TRBD2; V: TRBV27; J: TRBJ2-7; DNA: TGTGCCAGCAGTTTTTCGGCGGGGGGTACCTACGAGCAGTACTTC; CDR3: CASSFSAGGTYEQYF
size: NA; D: TRBD1; V: TRBV7-2; J: TRBJ1-6; DNA: TGTGCCAGCAGCTTAGCAGGGGGCACACCCCTCCACTTT; CDR3: CASSLAGGTPLHF
size: NA; D: NA; V: TRBV29-1; J: TRBJ2-1; DNA: TGCAGCGTTGTCGGGGTCAACAAATACAATGAGCAGTTCTTC; CDR3: CSVVGVNKYNEQFF
size: NA; D: TRBD2; V: TRBV4-2; J: TRBJ2-3; DNA: TGTGCCAGCACCCCAAGCGGGGGGGGTATTCGAACAGATACGCAGTATTTT; CDR3: CASTPSGGGIRTDTQYF
size: NA; D: NA; V: TRBV4-1; J: TRBJ1-3; DNA: TGCGCCAGCAGCCAAGGAACCCTGGCGGGGTCGGGAAACACCATATATTTT; CDR3: CASSQGTLAGSGNTIYF
size: NA; D: TRBD1; V: TRBV28; J: TRBJ1-4; DNA: TGTGCCAGCAGGTCCCACAGGGGAGGAGAAAAACTGTTTTTT; CDR3: CASRSHRGGEKLFF
size: NA; D: TRBD1; V: TRBV2; J: TRBJ1-4; DNA: TGTGCCAGCAGTTTGGACAGGTCCAATGAAAAACTGTTTTTT; CDR3: CASSLDRSNEKLFF
size: NA; D: NA; V: TRBV28; J: TRBJ2-7; DNA: TGTGCCAGCAAGGGGGGGGGAGTGTACGAGCAGTACTTC; CDR3: CASKGGGVYEQYF
size: NA; D: NA; V: TRBV28; J: TRBJ1-3; DNA: TGTGCCAGCGGGAAGGGGCGGGGGCTGGACACCATATATTTT; CDR3: CASGKGRGLDTIYF
size: NA; D: NA; V: TRBV5-1; J: TRBJ2-7; DNA: TGCGCCAGCAGCCCAGCTAGGAACTCCTACGAGCAGTACTTC; CDR3: CASSPARNSYEQYF
size: NA; D: NA; V: TRBV7-3; J: TRBJ1-6; DNA: TGTGCCAGCAGCTGGACTGCCTTTAATTCACCCCTCCACTTT; CDR3: CASSWTAFNSPLHF
size: NA; D: NA; V: TRBV29-1; J: TRBJ1-2; DNA: TGCAGCGTTGAAAGGGGCGGTGGCTACACCTTC; CDR3: CSVERGGGYTF
size: NA; D: NA; V: TRBV3-1/TRBV3-2; J: TRBJ1-5; DNA: TGTGCCAGCAGCCAAGATAGGAGCCAGCCCCAGCATTTT; CDR3: CASSQDRSQPQHF
size: NA; D: NA; V: TRBV2; J: TRBJ1-2; DNA: TGTGCCAGCAGTGCGAGCTATGGCTACACCTTC; CDR3: CASSASYGYTF
size: few; D: TRBD1; V: TRBV7-9; J: TRBJ2-7; DNA: TGTGCCAGCAGCTTGCAGGGGGGACAGGGGTATTACGAGCAGTACTTC; CDR3: CASSLQGGQGYYEQYF
size: NA; D: NA; V: TRBV5-5; J: TRBJ2-1; DNA: TGTGCCAGCACACCGGAGATGACTAGCTCCTACAATGAGCAGTTCTTC; CDR3: CASTPEMTSSYNEQFF
size: NA; D: TRBD2; V: TRBV7-2; J: TRBJ2-7; DNA: TGTGCCACCTCGCCGGGAGGGGATCAGTACTTC; CDR3: CATSPGGDQYF
size: few; D: NA; V: TRBV5-4; J: TRBJ1-2; DNA: TGTGCCAGCAGCTTGGAGACAAGCTCTCCTGGCTACACCTTC; CDR3: CASSLETSSPGYTF
size: NA; D: NA; V: TRBV6-6; J: TRBJ1-6; DNA: TGTGCCAGCAGTTACGAGACAGCCAATTCACCCCTCCACTTT; CDR3: CASSYETANSPLHF
size: NA; D: NA; V: TRBV5-6; J: TRBJ2-7; DNA: TGTGCCAGCAGCTTCATAGGGGGCTCCTACGAGCAGTACTTC; CDR3: CASSFIGGSYEQYF
size: NA; D: TRBD2; V: TRBV6-8; J: TRBJ2-7; DNA: TGTGCCAGCAGTTACAGGCTAGCGGGAGCAGCCTACGAGCAGTACTTC; CDR3: CASSYRLAGAAYEQYF
size: NA; D: NA; V: TRBV2; J: TRBJ2-6; DNA: TGTGCCAGCACCGACAGACCCTTGGGGGCGCGTGGGGCCAACGTCCTGACTTTC; CDR3: CASTDRPLGARGANVLTF
size: NA; D: NA; V: TRBV19; J: TRBJ2-1; DNA: TGTGCCAGTAGTCTGACACAGGCGCACAATGAGCAGTTCTTC; CDR3: CASSLTQAHNEQFF
size: NA; D: NA; V: TRBV6-6; J: TRBJ1-6; DNA: TGTGCCAGCAGCCCCAGCCCAGGGTTTTCTTCACCCCTCCACTTT; CDR3: CASSPSPGFSSPLHF
size: NA; D: NA; V: TRBV11-2; J: TRBJ1-3; DNA: TGTGCCAGCAGCTCCCTACAGACAGTCTCTGGAAACACCATATATTTT; CDR3: CASSSLQTVSGNTIYF
size: NA; D: TRBD1; V: TRBV28; J: TRBJ2-3; DNA: TGTGCCAGCAGCCTACCCCAGGGGGCTCACGGTACGCAGTATTTT; CDR3: CASSLPQGAHGTQYF
size: few; D: NA; V: TRBV19; J: TRBJ1-4; DNA: TGTGCCAGTAGTTCCGGGGGTTTCTCGGGTGAAAAACTGTTTTTT; CDR3: CASSSGGFSGEKLFF
size: NA; D: NA; V: TRBV6-5; J: TRBJ2-7; DNA: TGTGCCAGCGCCCCCGGGGTTATGACCTACGAGCAGTACTTC; CDR3: CASAPGVMTYEQYF
size: NA; D: NA; V: TRBV6-2/TRBV6-3; J: TRBJ2-7; DNA: TGTGCCAGCAGCTCCCTCCTGGGTAGCTGGACAGACTCCTACGAGCAGTACTTC; CDR3: CASSSLLGSWTDSYEQYF
size: NA; D: TRBD1; V: TRBV9; J: TRBJ2-2; DNA: TGTGCCAGCAGCGGAAAATACGGGACAGGGAGGAGTGACACCGGGGAGCTGTTTTTT; CDR3: CASSGKYGTGRSDTGELFF
size: NA; D: NA; V: TRBV5-1; J: TRBJ2-2; DNA: TGCGCCAGCAGCTTGGATGGACAACCGAACACCGGGGAGCTGTTTTTT; CDR3: CASSLDGQPNTGELFF
size: NA; D: NA; V: TRBV25-1; J: TRBJ1-3; DNA: TGTGCCAGCAGTGCTCCTCGGTCTGGAAACACCATATATTTT; CDR3: CASSAPRSGNTIYF
size: NA; D: NA; V: TRBV2; J: TRBJ2-7; DNA: TGTGCCAGCAGTGGGAGTGGCGAGCAGTACTTC; CDR3: CASSGSGEQYF
size: NA; D: NA; V: TRBV5-5; J: TRBJ2-3; DNA: TGTGCCAGCAGCCTCCGTGGGGGAGGAGGAGATACGCAGTATTTT; CDR3: CASSLRGGGGDTQYF
size: NA; D: TRBD2; V: TRBV4-1; J: TRBJ2-5; DNA: TGCGCCAGCAGCCAAGGACTAGCGGGCCAAGAGACCCAGTACTTC; CDR3: CASSQGLAGQETQYF